These T cell receptor beta chains were read from a single sample in a study of siplizumab effects on memory and regulatory T cells. The repertoire was sequenced with immunoSEQ multiplex PCR; TCRdb's copy has only in-frame clones and lacks some. There are about 62,000 clones in the sample; around 80% occur only once, and over 0.4% lies in the top ten. The material sequenced was memory CD4+ T cells sorted from blood. These receptors were taken from a human donor in good health. Both conserved end residues are part of each CDR3. A D gene is named only where the DNA matches it firmly. Not every row has a clone size; where given, it reads once, few, many or a size class.

TRBJ1-4 TRBV15 NA NA TGTGCCACCAGCAGGACCCATCATGAAAAACTGTTTTTT CATSRTHHEKLFF
TRBJ1-1 TRBV27 NA NA TGTGCCAGCAGTTCACGACAGGTTAGGGACACTGAAGCTTTCTTT CASSSRQVRDTEAFF
TRBJ2-7 TRBV18 NA NA TGTGCCAGCTCACCCACCGGGACGGAGACCTACGAGCAGTACTTC CASSPTGTETYEQYF
TRBJ2-7 TRBV28 NA NA TGTGCCAGCAGTGCAAGGGGGGCAGGGGCCACCTACGAGCAGTACTTC CASSARGAGATYEQYF
TRBJ1-2 TRBV28 NA NA TGTGCCAGCAGTTTGCAGGGGAGCTACACCTTC CASSLQGSYTF
TRBJ2-5 TRBV2 TRBD2 NA TGTGCCATCGGGACTAGCGGGGGGGCGGGCGAGACCCAGTACTTC CAIGTSGGAGETQYF
TRBJ1-2 TRBV2 NA NA TGTGCCAGCAGTGTTCGGGAAGCAGTGGGAAGCTACACCTTC CASSVREAVGSYTF
TRBJ2-5 TRBV6-6 NA NA TGTGCCAGCAGTTACCTTGATGGAGAGACCCAGTACTTC CASSYLDGETQYF
TRBJ2-2 TRBV15 TRBD1 once TGTGCCACCAGCAGAGATCTCGCCTACCCGGGACAGGGGATCGGCGGGGAGCTGTTTTTT CATSRDLAYPGQGIGGELFF
TRBJ1-6 TRBV6-5 TRBD1 few TGTGCCAGCAGTCCGGGACAGAGGGATTCACCCCTCCACTTT CASSPGQRDSPLHF
TRBJ1-6 TRBV2 TRBD1 NA TGTGCCAGCATCTCTGGACAGGGAAATTCACCCCTCCACTTT CASISGQGNSPLHF
TRBJ1-1 TRBV10-3 NA NA TGTGCCATCCAGGCCGTGAACACTGAAGCTTTCTTT CAIQAVNTEAFF
TRBJ1-2 TRBV2 NA once TGTGCCGGAGGGACGCGGGATGGCTACACCTTC CAGGTRDGYTF
TRBJ1-6 TRBV28 NA NA TGTGCCAGCAGTCCGAACGGGCCTTTAAATAATTCACCCCTCCACTTT CASSPNGPLNNSPLHF
TRBJ2-3 TRBV28 TRBD1 NA TGTGCCAGCAGTTTAGACAGGGGGGGAGATACGCAGTATTTT CASSLDRGGDTQYF
TRBJ1-1 TRBV7-9 NA NA TGTGCCAGCAGCTTAGATGGGCCAAACACTGAAGCTTTCTTT CASSLDGPNTEAFF
TRBJ1-5 TRBV7-2 TRBD1 NA TGTGCCAGCAGCCGGACAGGGACGAGCAATCAGCCCCAGCATTTT CASSRTGTSNQPQHF
TRBJ2-3 TRBV27 NA NA TGTGCCAGCAGTCCCCGGACGTCAGGTGATACGCAGTATTTT CASSPRTSGDTQYF
TRBJ2-6 TRBV6-4 NA NA TGTGCCAGCAGTGAGGGATCTGGGGCCAACGTCCTGACTTTC CASSEGSGANVLTF
TRBJ2-7 TRBV30 TRBD1 NA TGTGCCTTTAAACAGGGGGCCTACGAGCAGTACTTC CAFKQGAYEQYF
TRBJ2-6 TRBV5-1 NA NA TGCGCCAGCAGCCTTAGCCTTCTTACTGGGGCCAACGTCCTGACTTTC CASSLSLLTGANVLTF
TRBJ2-5 TRBV7-9 TRBD1 NA TGTGCCAGCAGCGCTCAATCAGGGGGCCAAGAGACCCAGTACTTC CASSAQSGGQETQYF
TRBJ1-5 TRBV6-5 TRBD1 NA TGTGCCGGCAGGCGGGACAGCCGGGGGAATCAGCCCCAGCATTTT CAGRRDSRGNQPQHF
TRBJ1-5 TRBV2 NA NA TGTGCCAGCAGGGGCGACAATCAGCCCCAGCATTTT CASRGDNQPQHF
TRBJ1-4 TRBV2 NA few TGTGCCACCCAGGGAGGACGAAATGAAAAACTGTTTTTT CATQGGRNEKLFF
TRBJ2-7 TRBV19 NA NA TGTGCCAGTAGTTCCTCCAGGGGCGGAGGAGGCGAGCAGTACTTC CASSSSRGGGGEQYF
TRBJ1-1 TRBV7-8 TRBD1 NA TGTGCCAGCAGCTTAGGTCTTACGGGACAGGGGACTGAAGCTTTCTTT CASSLGLTGQGTEAFF
TRBJ1-1 TRBV7-2 TRBD1 NA TGTGCCAGCAGCTTAGAGGGACAGGTGGGTACTGAAGCTTTCTTT CASSLEGQVGTEAFF
TRBJ1-3 TRBV7-9 NA NA TGTGCCAGCAGCTTGGCCCTACTAGGGCTCGACACCATATATTTT CASSLALLGLDTIYF
TRBJ1-1 TRBV11-2 NA once TGTGCCAGCAGCTTAGCGGGAATCGGGGAAGCTTTCTTT CASSLAGIGEAFF
TRBJ2-1 TRBV11-2 NA NA TGTGCCAGCAGCTCAATCGGGACCGGGACCTACAATGAGCAGTTCTTC CASSSIGTGTYNEQFF
TRBJ1-4 TRBV19 NA NA TGTGCCAGTAAAGGGGACATCCGGGGGGCTGATAATGAAAAACTGTTTTTT CASKGDIRGADNEKLFF
TRBJ1-2 TRBV28 NA NA TGTGCCAGCAGAACAGGGTACTTTGGCTACACCTTC CASRTGYFGYTF
TRBJ1-1 TRBV11-3 TRBD1 NA TGTGCCAGCAGCCTTGAACAGGGGACTGAAGCTTTCTTT CASSLEQGTEAFF
TRBJ1-2 TRBV15 NA NA TGTGCCACCGCGTCGGGGGCGTTACGTCGTGGCTACACCTTC CATASGALRRGYTF
TRBJ1-5 TRBV11-1 NA many TGTGCCAGCAGCTTAGGAGGGAGTCAGCCCCAGCATTTT CASSLGGSQPQHF
TRBJ1-1 TRBV2 NA NA TGTGCCAGCAGTGAACTTAAGGGGAACACTGAAGCTTTCTTT CASSELKGNTEAFF
TRBJ2-3 TRBV5-4 NA few TGTGCCAGCAGCCGTGACACAGATACGCAGTATTTT CASSRDTDTQYF
TRBJ2-7 TRBV7-9 TRBD1 NA TGTGCCAGCAGCGCTTGGGACAGGGGGGGAGACGAGCAGTACTTC CASSAWDRGGDEQYF
TRBJ1-6 TRBV23-1 NA NA TGCGCCAGCAGTGATCGCGCGGGGAGCAATTCACCCCTCCACTTT CASSDRAGSNSPLHF
TRBJ2-2 TRBV27 NA once TGTGCCAGCAGGATAACAGGGTCCGGGGAGCTGTTTTTT CASRITGSGELFF
TRBJ2-3 TRBV15 TRBD2 NA TGTGCCACCAGCAGAGACGTGAGCGGGGGGCTCCCAGATACGCAGTATTTT CATSRDVSGGLPDTQYF
TRBJ2-7 TRBV15 NA NA TGTGCCACCAGCAGAGACCGAATAGACAACGAGCAGTACTTC CATSRDRIDNEQYF
TRBJ2-1 TRBV5-1 TRBD2 NA TGCGCCAGCAGCCAAGCGGGGGGCTCCTACAATGAGCAGTTCTTC CASSQAGGSYNEQFF
TRBJ2-2 TRBV9 NA NA TGTGCCAGCAGGGTTAGACTGAACACCGGGGAGCTGTTTTTT CASRVRLNTGELFF
TRBJ1-2 TRBV10-3 NA NA TGTGCCATCAGTGAGGAGGGAGGGGATGGCTACACCTTC CAISEEGGDGYTF
TRBJ1-1 TRBV4-1 NA NA TGCGCCAGCAGCCCCCCCCGAAACACTGAAGCTTTCTTT CASSPPRNTEAFF
TRBJ2-1 TRBV5-1 TRBD1 NA TGCGCCAGCAGCTGGGGGACAGGGGGCAATGAGCAGTTCTTC CASSWGTGGNEQFF
TRBJ1-4 TRBV6-1 TRBD1 NA TGTGCCAGCAGTGAGGGAGGGGGCGAGAGTGAAAAACTGTTTTTT CASSEGGGESEKLFF
TRBJ2-2 TRBV5-1 NA NA TGCGCCAGCAGCGGGGGGCCTCCGAACACCGGGGAGCTGTTTTTT CASSGGPPNTGELFF